This T cell receptor beta chain was observed in a study of T cell changes during pregnancy in multiple sclerosis. The CDR3 spans 12 residues. V dropped 1 base and J dropped 12 bases, with 12 bases sitting between them. CDR1 is LNHDA, CDR2 SQIVND, per germline (reference sequence). Generated by immunoSEQ multiplex PCR, the TCRdb table keeps only in-frame clones and is missing some. The sample contains about 64,000 clones, around 96% of which appear only once. The starting material was CD8+ T cells from peripheral blood mononuclear cells, obtained after pregnancy. This chain joins TRBV19 and TRBJ1-2; a possible D gene is TRBD1 (5 bases). The sequence derives from a female donor with multiple sclerosis, enrolled in a pregnancy study. In DNA form, the CDR3 reads TGTGCCAGTAGTATAGGGGGCAGAGCGCACACCTTC. This translates into CASSIGGRAHTF.